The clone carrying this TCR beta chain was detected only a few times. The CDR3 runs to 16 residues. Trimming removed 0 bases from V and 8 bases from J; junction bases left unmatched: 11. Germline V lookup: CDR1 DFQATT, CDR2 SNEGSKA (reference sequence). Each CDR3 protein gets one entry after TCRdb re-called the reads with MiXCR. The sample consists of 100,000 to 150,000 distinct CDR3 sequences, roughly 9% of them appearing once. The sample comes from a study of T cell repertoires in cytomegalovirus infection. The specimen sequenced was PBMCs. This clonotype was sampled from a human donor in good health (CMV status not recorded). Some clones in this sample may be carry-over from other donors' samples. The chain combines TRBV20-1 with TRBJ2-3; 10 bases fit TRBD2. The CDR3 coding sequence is TGCAGTGCTAGAGATCCTCTAGCGGGAGATTCCAGTACGCAGTATTTT. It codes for CSARDPLAGDSSTQYF.